These T cell receptor beta chains were read from a single sample in a study of control samples from healthy donors and cancer patients. TCRdb's table, derived via immunoSEQ multiplex PCR, lists solely in-frame clones and lacks some. The data contain 100,000 to 120,000 clones, 83% of them singletons. Specimen: blood. The receptors were sampled from a woman between 50 and 59 years old in good health. Both conserved end residues are trimmed from each CDR3. The size entry is marked missing in some rows and otherwise reads once, few, many or a size class.

j_call | v_call | clone_size | cdr3_aa
TRBJ2-4 | TRBV6-2/TRBV6-3 | . | ASSRPGTGPHIQY
TRBJ2-5 | TRBV2 | . | ASSGVGGWAQY
TRBJ2-3 | TRBV29-1 | few | RMGIAGGDTQY
TRBJ1-2 | TRBV5-6 | . | ASSLWEGNYGYT
TRBJ2-3 | TRBV5-5 | . | ASTRIFRDRVLADTQY
TRBJ1-1 | TRBV29-1 | . | SVVGLTEAF
TRBJ2-5 | TRBV2 | . | ASSDGTSGPPAGETQY
TRBJ1-2 | TRBV11-2 | . | ASSPQTGGDFGYT
TRBJ2-3 | TRBV5-1 | . | ASSLSSGGGTDTQY
TRBJ1-6 | TRBV6-1 | . | ASSEGEGSYNSPLH
TRBJ1-2 | TRBV3-1/TRBV3-2 | few | ASSQNAVQGISGYT
TRBJ2-3 | TRBV5-1 | . | ASSSNSGGLTDTQY
TRBJ1-6 | TRBV7-9 | . | ASRSGSSYNSPLH
TRBJ1-4 | TRBV5-1 | . | ASSLSQGAGEKLF
TRBJ2-1 | TRBV5-6 | . | ASSLGLTHEQF
TRBJ2-7 | TRBV14 | . | ASSQGQQGAYEQY
TRBJ2-1 | TRBV30 | . | AWSVAGHPYNEQF
TRBJ2-5 | TRBV24-1 | . | ATSDKPGQGMESQY
TRBJ2-6 | TRBV28 | . | ASSEWDRGSGANVLT
TRBJ2-7 | TRBV6-5 | . | ASRPTGWDYEQY
TRBJ2-2 | TRBV18 | . | ASSPFSDSLTGELF
TRBJ2-1 | TRBV19 | . | ASTPGRTSGKNEQF